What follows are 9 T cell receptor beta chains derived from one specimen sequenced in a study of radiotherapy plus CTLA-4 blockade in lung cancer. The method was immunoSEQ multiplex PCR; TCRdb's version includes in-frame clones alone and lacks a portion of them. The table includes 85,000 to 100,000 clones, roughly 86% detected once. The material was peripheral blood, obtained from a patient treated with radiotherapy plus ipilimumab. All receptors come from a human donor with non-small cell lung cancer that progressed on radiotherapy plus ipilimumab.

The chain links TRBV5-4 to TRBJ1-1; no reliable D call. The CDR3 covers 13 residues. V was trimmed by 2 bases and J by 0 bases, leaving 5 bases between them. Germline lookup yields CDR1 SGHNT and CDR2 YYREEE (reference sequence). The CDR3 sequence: CASSFGMNTEAFF. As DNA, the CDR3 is TGTGCCAGCAGCTTCGGGATGAACACTGAAGCTTTCTTT.

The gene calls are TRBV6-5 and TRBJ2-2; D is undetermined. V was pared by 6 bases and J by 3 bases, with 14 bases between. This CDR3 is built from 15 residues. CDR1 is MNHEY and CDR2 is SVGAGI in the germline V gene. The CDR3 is CASSHAGQDTGELFF. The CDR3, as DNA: TGTGCCAGCAGCCACGCTGGGCAAGACACCGGGGAGCTGTTTTTT.

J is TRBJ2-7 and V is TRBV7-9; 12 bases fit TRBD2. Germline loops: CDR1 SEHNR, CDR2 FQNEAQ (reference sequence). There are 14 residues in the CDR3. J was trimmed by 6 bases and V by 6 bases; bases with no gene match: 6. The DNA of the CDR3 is TGTGCCAGCAGAAGACTAGCGGGAGATCGCGAGCAGTACTTC. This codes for CASRRLAGDREQYF.

CDR3 nucleotide sequence: TGTGCCATCAGTGGGACCAGGGGGCATACTGAAGCTTTCTTT. This encodes CAISGTRGHTEAFF. This chain joins TRBV10-3 and TRBJ1-1; the match to TRBD1 covers 8 bases. Per the germline V gene, CDR1 is ENHRY and CDR2 is SYGVKD. This CDR3 region has 14 residues. The V gene end was trimmed by 4 bases and the J gene end by 5 bases; junction bases not matched to a gene: 6.

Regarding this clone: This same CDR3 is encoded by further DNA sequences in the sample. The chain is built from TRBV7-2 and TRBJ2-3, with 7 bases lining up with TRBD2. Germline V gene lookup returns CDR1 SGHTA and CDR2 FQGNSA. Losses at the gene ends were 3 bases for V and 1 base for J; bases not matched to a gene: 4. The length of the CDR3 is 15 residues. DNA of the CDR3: TGTGCCAGCAGCTTGGGCCGGGGGGGCACAGATACGCAGTATTTT. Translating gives CASSLGRGGTDTQYF.

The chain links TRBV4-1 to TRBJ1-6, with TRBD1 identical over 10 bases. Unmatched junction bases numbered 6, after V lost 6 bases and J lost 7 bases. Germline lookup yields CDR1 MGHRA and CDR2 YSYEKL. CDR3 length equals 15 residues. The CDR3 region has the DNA TGCGCCAGCAGTCCCGGACAGGGGGGGAATTCACCCCTCCACTTT. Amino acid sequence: CASSPGQGGNSPLHF.

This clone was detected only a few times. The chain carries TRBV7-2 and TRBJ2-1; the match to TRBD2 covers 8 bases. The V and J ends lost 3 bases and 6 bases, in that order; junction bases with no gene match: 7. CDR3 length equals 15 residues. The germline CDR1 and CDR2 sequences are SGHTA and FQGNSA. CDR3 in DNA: TGTGCCAGCAGCTTGGGACTAGTCGGCGGCAATGAGCAGTTCTTC. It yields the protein CASSLGLVGGNEQFF.

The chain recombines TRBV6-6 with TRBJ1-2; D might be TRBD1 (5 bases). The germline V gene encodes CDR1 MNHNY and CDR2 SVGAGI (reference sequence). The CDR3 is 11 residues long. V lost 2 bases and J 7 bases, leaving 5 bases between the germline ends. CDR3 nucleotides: TGTGCCAGCAGTTACAGGGGTGGCTACACCTTC. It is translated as CASSYRGGYTF.

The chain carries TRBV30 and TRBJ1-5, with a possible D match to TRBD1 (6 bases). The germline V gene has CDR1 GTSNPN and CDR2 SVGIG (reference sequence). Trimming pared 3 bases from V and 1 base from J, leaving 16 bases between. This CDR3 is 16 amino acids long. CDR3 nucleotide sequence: TGTGCCTGGAGAGGGGGGAGCCTCATAAGCAATCAGCCCCAGCATTTT. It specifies CAWRGGSLISNQPQHF.